This record covers a single T cell receptor (beta chain). Its antigen has not been determined. No base quality values were provided; no much bigger clone lies one nucleotide off. This record comes from a study of cytomegalovirus exposure and HLA in healthy donors (dated by TCRdb to the late 2010s). Study-wide context: In an earlier analysis of 450 to 750 of the donors, around 300 Gb of sequence data and 100 million or so unique TCR beta sequences from about 179 million T cells were reported. An early release that covered several hundred HLA-typed donors contained approximately 300 gigabases of sequencing data and around 85 million unique TCR sequences. The aim of the study was to test whether cataloging public T cell receptors could identify signatures of past pathogen exposure. To predict cytomegalovirus infection status, the study brought together high-throughput TCR immunosequencing, statistical association of individual TCRs with disease status, and machine learning. Donor age, sex, ethnicity and CMV serostatus were compiled together with the repertoire data. Every discovery cohort repertoire had been produced on one sequencing platform. An earlier analysis of about 620 of the donors applied high-throughput TCR beta sequencing to assess whether each TCR beta V gene segment acted as functional or pseudogenic. Roughly 5 DR-DQ haplotypes were treated as single units for association and clustering because of strong linkage in the cohort. Among the roughly 390 genotyped donors, 75% to 90% belonged to the genetic ancestry cluster associated with self-reported Caucasian donors. Across 398 genotyped donors of the cohort, an average of about 250,000 unique TCR beta nucleotide sequences per donor were sequenced, and approximately 17% of those sequences were non-productive. In a later analysis, previously published TCR beta repertoires from fewer than 750 donors were re-analyzed and high-resolution HLA genotyping was added so that TCR occurrence patterns could be studied. Typing coverage varied by locus: roughly 629-640 donors for A, B, C, DRB1 and DQB1; 500 to 550 for DQA1; over 600 for DPA1; more than 450 for DPB1. Class I and class II HLA loci were covered by the typing at four-digit resolution. In addition to the first cohort of 650 to 800 subjects, a separate validation cohort of about 120 different subjects was used. The study profiled the T cell repertoires of about 720 subjects by immunosequencing and related them to cytomegalovirus serostatus. Rather than using new phenotypic data, the later analysis identified candidate immune exposures from TCR beta sequences and from how often those sequences occurred across donors. In a later genetic analysis, genome-wide SNP genotypes for about 65% of the 666 donors were used, and that subset was treated as a discovery cohort.

Study-level results and caveats: A total of fewer than 200 TCR beta chains were listed by the study as associated with cytomegalovirus. Some IMGT-functional V segments, including TRBV6-2 and TRBV6-3, could not be told apart with the 87-base-pair reads, so those segments were excluded. Because some donors lacked HLA typing at each locus, the association tests relied only on the typed subset. The cohort was sequenced for TCR beta chains only, and without alpha or paired-chain data the features that could be detected were limited. When HLA alleles, especially DR and DQ, strongly co-occurred, TCR associations were difficult to assign to individual alleles. Specific HLA alleles were associated with 15,000 to 20,000 TCR beta sequences at a false discovery rate of 0.05 in a later analysis. A later analysis found that TCR association rates varied across HLA loci, with DRB1 alleles showing the most associated TCRs and HLA-C alleles the fewest. In a later analysis, most CMV-associated TCR beta chains were found to appear HLA-restricted, with HLA associations seemingly driven largely by CMV exposure. Correlated functional status among segregating V segments might reflect linkage disequilibrium, but an unknown experimental factor could not be ruled out. The classifier was reported to diagnose cytomegalovirus status with high specificity and sensitivity in both the original cohort and the validation cohort. Most TCR sequences were seen in very few donors, while some public TCRs were found in many individuals. Compared with the roughly 710-donor mean, donors in an Asian-associated ancestry cluster had fewer N-insertions in productive TCRs, according to a later genetic analysis. Immune exposure information for the cohort was limited to CMV serostatus. A further reported finding was that TCR beta sequences accurately predicted the HLA-A and HLA-B alleles for most subjects in the first cohort. Roughly uniform sequencing depth across donors was assumed in presence/absence analyses, although this assumption may not hold. Because counts were too low, around 18 rarely observed V segments, including chromosome 9 orphons, were left out of the earlier analysis of over 550 of the donors. A cluster of highly shared sequence variants was judged likely to be a technical artifact of the sequencing pipeline. The authors suggested that the approach could potentially be extended to other disease states and immunological phenotypes. In vitro tests confirmed that a few of the cytomegalovirus-associated TCR beta chains recognize cytomegalovirus antigens. In a later genetic analysis, a missense DCLRE1C variant was associated with V-gene and J-gene trimming of TCR beta chains, and the association was replicated in an independent cohort. In a later analysis, HLA-associated TCR beta chains were found to be more clonally expanded and to have lower generation probabilities than equally common non-associated chains. In a later analysis, several top co-occurrence clusters were reported to appear linked to parvovirus B19, influenza, CMV and Epstein-Barr virus. Broadly in line with IMGT annotations, most TCR beta V segments showed up in productive rearrangements about 87% or about 30% of the time in an earlier analysis of several hundred of the donors.

The germline V gene encodes CDR1 SEHNR and CDR2 FQNEAQ (reference sequence). Taken from cysteine to phenylalanine, the CDR3 has 14 residues. Just the 42-base CDR3 DNA is kept, in frame starting at base 1. V gives up 2 bases and J gives up 2 bases, and the segment between their germline ends measures 7 bases. The cohort consisted of 600 to 700 healthy bone marrow donors. At the time of sampling, all cohort members were nominally healthy, though unrecorded immune exposures were likely present. The donor tested CMV seronegative and was one of the 352 seronegative cohort members. Every donor gave a peripheral blood sample, and the peripheral blood mononuclear cells from that sample were used for TCR beta sequencing. Genomic DNA extraction from the blood cell samples was performed with the Qiagen DNeasy Blood Extraction Kit. The receptor library was made with the immunoSEQ multiplex PCR assay. The multiplex PCR relied on a mix of 60 forward primers for TCR Vbeta segments and 13 reverse primers for TCR Jbeta segments. Amplification of the CDR3 region of rearranged TCR beta genes was performed with a multiplex PCR assay on genomic DNA. The amplified TCR beta libraries were sequenced on the Illumina HiSeq System as 87-base-pair reads. The study's own analysis went as follows. In a later analysis, about 80 million unique TCR beta chains were counted across the approximately 640 repertoires, and approximately 11 million of these chains were shared by at least two donors. Raw reads were error-corrected and collapsed into unique sequences by a nearest-neighbor algorithm in which closely related sequences were merged to remove PCR and sequencing errors. V, D and J gene segments were assigned by aligning CDR3 sequences to IMGT reference sequences. For a sequence to be retained, a match of at least six nucleotides to both a V gene segment and a J gene segment was required. Rearrangements were classified as productive when the CDR3 lacked stop codons and remained in frame with V and J, and all other rearrangements were classified as non-productive. Following IMGT convention, CDR3 was defined as the stretch from the second conserved V-encoded cysteine to the conserved J-encoded phenylalanine. The earlier analysis of some 550 of the donors excluded any sequence lacking an unambiguous match to a single V gene segment. In an earlier analysis of around 600 of the donors, V segments were called functional above 56.7% productive rearrangements and were called segregating when the between-donor standard deviation exceeded 5%. To diagnose cytomegalovirus status from the catalog of TCR beta chain sequences, a statistical classification framework was built. In a later analysis, V and J genes were assigned by comparing TCR nucleotide sequences against IMGT/GENE-DB human TR gene sequences. A later analysis assigned CDR3 sequences and most-parsimonious VDJ recombination scenarios with the TCRdist pipeline. In a later analysis, every TCR beta chain was defined by the combination of its CDR3 amino acid sequence and its V-gene family, and reads without a unique V-gene family were dropped. To address suspected cross-contamination and a sequencing artifact, a later analysis removed around 600 highly shared, low-generation-probability nucleotide sequences. In a later analysis, a clonal expansion index for each public chain was calculated from normalized within-repertoire ranks of inferred template counts. Generation probabilities in a later analysis came from a VDJ recombination model fitted to out-of-frame rearrangements, and those results were checked against IGoR. A later analysis scored TCR-TCR, TCR-HLA and TCR-CMV co-occurrence with hypergeometric tests, applying a repertoire-size bias correction to TCR pairs. False discovery rates were estimated in a later analysis by permuting HLA or CMV assignments 20 times. A later analysis grouped co-occurring TCRs with DBSCAN, adding TCRdist sequence similarity when clustering within HLA-allele-positive subsets. For co-occurrence clustering, repertoires with fewer than 30,000 or more than 120,000 public chains were excluded, along with about five repertoires with anomalous nucleotide sharing. This is the immuneACCESS table as TCRdb keeps it, with only in-frame sequences that have V and J called. A part of the clones is gone; compared with another copy, unresolved V genes explain less than half, and the rest is unexplained. That table is the source of V, J and clone size, and D and trimming were worked out from the DNA. The sample profile shows 110,000 to 150,000 clones; roughly four fifths of them were found once. Clones ranked in the top ten supply about 7% of the sample.

This clonotype was obtained from a man aged 30 to 39 in good health and CMV-seronegative. Sequenced sample: PBMCs. This receptor chain uses TRBV7-9 and TRBJ1-3; 5 matching bases give a weak D call of TRBD1. The bases read TGTGCCAGCAGCTTAACCAGGGCTGGAAACACCATATATTTT. Translation gives CASSLTRAGNTIYF.